What follows are 17 T cell receptor beta chains derived from one specimen sequenced in a study of beta chain features in type 1 diabetes. The study, taken as a whole, reports: Shortening of TCRB CDR3s, moderate but significant, appeared in all four CD4+ subsets of Type 1 diabetes patients.

Isolated RNA was reverse transcribed in full, so expressed TCRB transcripts were sequenced. Profiling relied on immunoSEQ multiplex PCR, and the TCRdb table lists in-frame clones only, not all of them. The sample shows some 110,000 clones, roughly 17% of them seen only once. Their antigens remain unidentified. What was sequenced was central memory CD4+ T cells from blood. These TCRs come from a man aged 25-45 years with type 1 diabetes.

This clone was counted between two and nine times. V gene TRBV6-1 combines with J gene TRBJ1-5; TRBD1 might be the D (6 bases). Germline V gene lookup returns CDR1 MNHNS and CDR2 SASEGT. Trimming removed 7 bases at V and 11 bases at J, with 24 bases between. The CDR3 length is 15 residues. Here the CDR3 DNA reads TGTGCCAGCACCCAACGACAGGCCAAGTGGGGGTCCCAGCATTTT. Translating gives CASTQRQAKWGSQHF.

The chain employs TRBV6-6 and TRBJ1-1; maybe TRBD1 (6 bases). The germline V gene has CDR1 MNHNY and CDR2 SVGAGI (reference sequence). This CDR3 region has 16 residues. Trimming removed 6 bases from V and 1 base from J, with 18 bases in between. The CDR3 DNA reads as TGTGCCAGCAGCTCACGTGACAGGCCAGGGAACACTGAAGCTTTCTTT. Translation: CASSSRDRPGNTEAFF.

This clone was detected many times. The genes are TRBV6-1 and TRBJ2-1, with D perhaps assigned TRBD1 or TRBD2 (5 bases each). The CDR3 sequence is 15 residues long. CDR1 is MNHNS, CDR2 SASEGT, per germline. Trimming took off 5 bases at V and 1 base at J, with 12 bases between the two ends. Here the CDR3 reads CASSRVGASYNEQFF. CDR3 bases: TGTGCCAGCAGTCGCGTCGGGGCTTCCTACAATGAGCAGTTCTTC.

This clone was found many times. The CDR3 nucleotides are TGTGCCAGCAGCTCCGGACAGGGCCCAGATACGCAGTATTTT. Translated, it gives CASSSGQGPDTQYF. The chain links TRBV5-6 to TRBJ2-3, with 8 bases identical to TRBD1. The V gene end was trimmed by 3 bases and the J gene end by 4 bases; junction bases not matched to a gene: 4. The CDR3 runs 14 residues. Germline V gene lookup returns CDR1 SGHDT and CDR2 YYEEEE.

This clone was seen a few times. The chain carries TRBV6-6 and TRBJ2-5, with D tentatively TRBD1 or TRBD2 (5 bases each). Between the trimmed V and J ends, which lost 0 bases and 4 bases, there was a span of 9 bases. The CDR3 is made up of 14 amino acids. In germline, CDR1 is MNHNY, CDR2 SVGAGI (reference sequence). The CDR3 DNA reads TGTGCCAGCAGTTACTCGACTGGGACAGAGACCCAGTACTTC. It encodes CASSYSTGTETQYF.

By share, this clone counts as medium-sized (0.01 to 0.1%). This CDR3 is also generated by other DNA sequences in the sample. The chain is built from TRBV7-2 and TRBJ2-3; D call uncertain. The CDR3 is 12 residues long. Per the germline V gene, CDR1 is SGHTA and CDR2 is FQGNSA. Between the trimmed V and J ends, which lost 3 bases and 5 bases, there was a span of 6 bases. The CDR3 here is CASSFLRDTQYF. CDR3 coding DNA: TGTGCCAGCAGCTTCCTCAGAGATACGCAGTATTTT.

This clone was observed a few times. V is TRBV27 and J is TRBJ2-2, with D maybe TRBD1 (6 bases). The V end lost 4 bases, the J end lost 5 bases, and 11 bases lay between the germline ends. CDR3 length: 14 residues. Per germline, CDR1 MNHEY and CDR2 SMNVEV (reference sequence). CDR3 sequence reads: CASSSGVGTGELFF. The CDR3 DNA sequence: TGTGCCAGCAGTTCAGGGGTCGGGACCGGGGAGCTGTTTTTT.

The V call is TRBV9, the J call TRBJ2-1; 7 positions match TRBD2. Germline CDR1 SGDLS, CDR2 YYNGEE. J gave up 5 bases and V 0 bases, and 5 bases lay outside the gene matches. This CDR3 is 15 amino acids long. CDR3 nucleotides: TGTGCCAGCAGCGTAGAACCGGGGGGTCACAATGAGCAGTTCTTC. Amino acid sequence: CASSVEPGGHNEQFF.

This clone turned up a few times. The chain is built from TRBV7-2 and TRBJ2-1, with 7 bases that match TRBD2. Germline assignment: CDR1 SGHTA and CDR2 FQGNSA. V was clipped by 5 bases and J by 4 bases; unmatched bases: 11. The CDR3 covers 16 residues. The chain's CDR3 is CASSLGGGLGYNEQFF. The CDR3 coding sequence is TGTGCCAGCAGCCTGGGCGGGGGTTTGGGTTACAATGAGCAGTTCTTC. The entire variable domain, with the rest obtained from reference TRBV7-2 and TRBJ2-1, is as follows: GAGVSQSPSNKVTEKGKDVELRCDPISGHTALYWYRQSLGQGLEFLIYFQGNSAPDKSGLPSDRFSAERTGGSVSTLTIQRTQQEDSAVYLCASSLGGGLGYNEQFFGPGTRLTVL.

This clone was picked up a small number of times. The chain is built from TRBV4-2 and TRBJ2-1, with no clear D. There are 16 residues in the CDR3. Between the trimmed V and J ends, which lost 0 bases and 1 base, there was a span of 10 bases. Germline V gene sequence: CDR1 LGHNA, CDR2 YNFKEQ. The CDR3 DNA is TGTGCCAGCAGCCAAGAATCCGTTGCGTCCTACAATGAGCAGTTCTTC. This codes for CASSQESVASYNEQFF.

This chain uses TRBV29-1 with TRBJ1-2; TRBD1 might be the D (6 bases). The V end lost 0 bases, the J end lost 6 bases, and 14 bases lay between the germline ends. CDR1 and CDR2 from the germline V gene are SQVTM and ANQGSEA. The CDR3 sequence is 14 residues long. Here the CDR3 reads CSVEEGQGINGYTF. The CDR3 DNA sequence: TGCAGCGTTGAAGAGGGGCAGGGGATCAATGGCTACACCTTC.

In its sample, this clone was seen a few times. This rearrangement joins TRBV6-5 to TRBJ1-1; perhaps TRBD1 as D (6 bases). V was clipped by 0 bases and J by 1 base, with 6 bases between them. Germline loops: CDR1 MNHEY, CDR2 SVGAGI. The CDR3 runs to 14 residues. For the CDR3, the DNA is TGTGCCAGCAGTTACTCAGGGGGGAACACTGAAGCTTTCTTT. This sequence encodes CASSYSGGNTEAFF.

This clone has at least ten counts. The chain links TRBV4-3 to TRBJ2-5; possibly TRBD1 or TRBD2 for D (5 bases each). Germline V CDR1 and CDR2: LGHNA, YSLEER. This CDR3 has 15 amino acids. V lost 0 bases and J lost 5, with 13 bases in between. The CDR3 sequence: CASSQDWGTSETQYF. The CDR3 DNA is TGCGCCAGCAGCCAAGATTGGGGGACGAGTGAGACCCAGTACTTC.

This clone came up a few times. Written as DNA, the CDR3 is TGCGCCAGCAGTGCGGCAGGGGGCTACGAGCAGTACTTC. This sequence encodes CASSAAGGYEQYF. The chain recombines TRBV10-1 with TRBJ2-7, with 7 bases identical to TRBD1. After removal of 4 bases from V and 3 bases from J, the junction contained 3 bases not matched to a gene. The CDR3 spans 13 residues. Germline V gives CDR1 WNHNN, CDR2 SYGVQD (reference sequence).

Only a few counts were recorded for this clone. The CDR3 loop reads CASSPSYRSSGANVLTF. CDR3 nucleotides: TGTGCCAGCAGCCCCTCTTACAGGAGCTCTGGGGCCAACGTCCTGACTTTC. This sequence joins TRBV7-8 and TRBJ2-6; a weak D match, TRBD1 (5 bases). The germline gives CDR1 SGHVS, CDR2 FQNEAQ. With 5 bases removed from V and 0 bases from J, the gap between germline ends came to 14 bases. This CDR3 is 17 amino acids long. The whole variable domain, filled in from reference TRBV7-8 and TRBJ2-6, reads GAGVSQSPRYKVAKRGQDVALRCDPISGHVSLFWYQQALGQGPEFLTYFQNEAQLDKSGLPSDRFFAERPEGSVSTLKIQRTQQEDSAVYLCASSPSYRSSGANVLTFGAGSRLTVL.

This clone was found a few times. V usage is TRBV6-5 and J usage is TRBJ2-7, with D tentatively TRBD1 (6 bases). From germline, CDR1 is MNHEY and CDR2 SVGAGI. There are 13 residues in the CDR3. Between the trimmed V and J ends, which lost 6 bases and 2 bases, there was a span of 11 bases. The CDR3 sequence is CASSPGTPYEQYF. The CDR3 nucleotides read TGTGCCAGCAGCCCCGGGACACCCTACGAGCAGTACTTC.

J is TRBJ2-2 and V is TRBV5-1; D remains unclear. Germline CDR1 reads SGHRS; CDR2 reads YFSETQ. The V end was cut by 5 bases, the J end by 2 bases, with 7 bases between. This CDR3 spans 13 amino acids. The CDR3 here is CASRGTNTGELFF. CDR3 DNA sequence: TGCGCCAGCAGAGGTACAAACACCGGGGAGCTGTTTTTT. The full variable domain, completed using reference TRBV5-1 and TRBJ2-2, is KAGVTQTPRYLIKTRGQQVTLSCSPISGHRSVSWYQQTPGQGLQFLFEYFSETQRNKGNFPGRFSGRQFSNSRSEMNVSTLELGDSALYLCASRGTNTGELFFGEGSRLTVL.